One sample yielded the 27 T cell receptor beta chains listed below, sequenced in a study of blood T cell repertoires in COVID-19. Generated by immunoSEQ multiplex PCR, the TCRdb table keeps only in-frame clones and is missing some. Found here are 150,000 to 200,000 clones, around 79% of them singletons; the top ten hold nearly 6%. Sequencing was performed on peripheral blood. The receptor set was obtained from a woman aged 40 to 50 with COVID-19, enrolled during active disease.

Only a few counts were recorded for this clone. The rearrangement links TRBV5-1 to TRBJ1-5; D is uncertain. With 0 bases removed from V and 5 bases from J, the gap between germline ends came to 12 bases. Germline V lookup: CDR1 SGHRS, CDR2 YFSETQ. The CDR3 is made up of 15 amino acids. Here the CDR3 reads CASSLDGDTYQPQHF. Written as DNA, the CDR3 is TGCGCCAGCAGCTTGGACGGGGATACCTATCAGCCCCAGCATTTT. Looking up the rest from reference TRBV5-1 and TRBJ1-5 gives the full variable domain: KAGVTQTPRYLIKTRGQQVTLSCSPISGHRSVSWYQQTPGQGLQFLFEYFSETQRNKGNFPGRFSGRQFSNSRSEMNVSTLELGDSALYLCASSLDGDTYQPQHFGDGTRLSIL.

The chain is built from TRBV5-1 and TRBJ2-3, with 7 bases that match TRBD2. Trimming took 7 bases from V and 3 from J; bases not matched to a gene: 11. This CDR3 has 15 residues. Germline V lookup: CDR1 SGHRS, CDR2 YFSETQ. DNA of the CDR3: TGCGCCAGCTGCCTTGGGGCGGGAGTGACAGATACGCAGTATTTT. It encodes CASCLGAGVTDTQYF.

V usage is TRBV19 and J usage is TRBJ1-5, with D unclear. In germline, CDR1 is LNHDA, CDR2 SQIVND (reference sequence). With 7 bases removed from V and 6 bases from J, the gap between germline ends came to 10 bases. The CDR3 contains 12 residues. The CDR3 spells CASTTYPQPQHF. CDR3 bases: TGTGCCAGTACCACCTATCCTCAGCCCCAGCATTTT.

This rearrangement joins TRBV9 to TRBJ2-2; D gene uncertain. The CDR3 runs 12 residues. Germline-derived CDR1 and CDR2 are SGDLS and YYNGEE. Trimming took 5 bases from V and 4 from J, leaving 6 bases between them. CDR3 region: CASSLITGELFF. The CDR3 nucleotides are TGTGCCAGCAGTTTAATCACCGGGGAGCTGTTTTTT.

The chain couples TRBV7-3 to TRBJ2-1; TRBD1 matches 7 bases. With 2 bases clipped from V and 2 bases from J, the junction kept 3 bases outside the gene matches. The CDR3 extends over 15 amino acids. Per germline, CDR1 SGHTA and CDR2 FQGTGA. CDR3 sequence: CASSLDRDTYNEQFF. In DNA form, the CDR3 reads TGTGCCAGCAGCTTAGACAGGGATACCTACAATGAGCAGTTCTTC.

The chain carries TRBV2 and TRBJ1-2, with 10 bases that match TRBD1. The CDR3 runs 16 residues. CDR1 is SNHLY and CDR2 is FYNNEI in the germline V gene. V lost 2 bases to trimming and J lost 2 bases; unmatched junction nucleotides: 5. The CDR3 DNA reads TGTGCCAGCAGTGAACTAGGGGGACAGGGGAACTATGGCTACACCTTC. Its translation: CASSELGGQGNYGYTF.

The CDR3 region is CASSGDRGIIDEQFF. CDR3 in DNA: TGTGCCAGCAGTGGGGACAGGGGGATAATTGATGAGCAGTTCTTC. This rearrangement joins TRBV2 to TRBJ2-1, with TRBD1 identical over 11 bases. The CDR3 has 15 amino acids. Germline values: CDR1 SNHLY, CDR2 FYNNEI. V lost 4 bases to trimming and J lost 8 bases; unmatched junction nucleotides: 7. The whole variable domain, remainder taken from reference TRBV2 and TRBJ2-1, is EPEVTQTPSHQVTQMGQEVILRCVPISNHLYFYWYRQILGQKVEFLVSFYNNEISEKSEIFDDQFSVERPDGSNFTLKIRSTKLEDSAMYFCASSGDRGIIDEQFFGPGTRLTVL.

This clone was seen only once. This rearrangement joins TRBV19 to TRBJ2-7; the match to TRBD2 covers 8 bases. The CDR3 loop spans 13 amino acids. J gave up 4 bases and V 5 bases, and 4 bases lay outside the gene matches. Germline loops: CDR1 LNHDA, CDR2 SQIVND (reference sequence). For the CDR3, the DNA is TGTGCCAGTAGTCCTGGCGGGGGGTACGAGCAGTACTTC. Protein sequence: CASSPGGGYEQYF. Full variable domain (outside the CDR3, taken from reference TRBV19 and TRBJ2-7): DGGITQSPKYLFRKEGQNVTLSCEQNLNHDAMYWYRQDPGQGLRLIYYSQIVNDFQKGDIAEGYSVSREKKESFPLTVTSAQKNPTAFYLCASSPGGGYEQYFGPGTRLTVT.

Note on this clone: Other DNA sequences in this sample translate to the same CDR3. The chain employs TRBV3-1 (or the pseudogene TRBV3-2) and TRBJ1-2; D is unclear. The CDR3 spans 13 residues. V lost 3 bases and J lost 8, with 13 bases in between. CDR1 is LGHDT, CDR2 YNNKEL, per germline (reference sequence). This CDR3 reads CASSHATGKGYTF. The DNA for the CDR3 is TGTGCCAGCAGCCACGCTACGGGGAAAGGCTACACCTTC.

The gene calls are TRBV9 and TRBJ2-2; D possibly corresponds to TRBD2 (6 bases). Germline assignment: CDR1 SGDLS and CDR2 YYNGEE. V was clipped by 3 bases and J by 1 base, with 16 bases between them. CDR3 length: 17 amino acids. The CDR3 nucleotides read TGTGCCAGCAGCGCCCCCGGGCTAGCGCTGAACACCGGGGAGCTGTTTTTT. Translated: CASSAPGLALNTGELFF.

The V and J genes are TRBV7-9 and TRBJ2-2; TRBD1 is a possible D gene (6 bases). From germline, CDR1 is SEHNR and CDR2 FQNEAQ (reference sequence). V was clipped by 1 base and J by 3 bases, with 12 bases between them. CDR3 length: 16 amino acids. CDR3 protein: CASSLGGRGDTGELFF. The CDR3 DNA reads TGTGCCAGCAGCTTAGGGGGGCGAGGTGACACCGGGGAGCTGTTTTTT.

This sequence joins TRBV24-1 and TRBJ2-1, with 7 positions matching TRBD1. CDR1 and CDR2 from the germline V gene are KGHDR and SFDVKD. With V trimmed by 10 bases and J by 7 bases, 6 bases remained unmatched. The CDR3 loop spans 12 amino acids. The CDR3 region is CATGATGNEQFF. The CDR3 DNA reads as TGTGCCACGGGAGCGACAGGGAATGAGCAGTTCTTC.

The V call is TRBV2, the J call TRBJ2-5, with D perhaps TRBD2 (6 bases). Trimming removed 8 bases at V and 5 bases at J, with 15 bases between. This CDR3 is 13 amino acids long. The germline gives CDR1 SNHLY, CDR2 FYNNEI. CDR3 loop: CASLVGGLETQYF. CDR3 bases: TGTGCCAGCTTAGTGGGAGGTCTTGAGACCCAGTACTTC.

The chain recombines TRBV15 with TRBJ2-4, with a tentative D call TRBD1 (6 bases). CDR3 length: 16 amino acids. Germline lookup yields CDR1 LNHNV and CDR2 YYDKDF (reference sequence). Trimming shortened V by 0 bases and J by 4 bases, and 13 bases separated the two germline ends. CDR3 DNA: TGTGCCACCAGCAGAGATTTGGGGGCAGGTAAAAACATTCAGTACTTC. The encoded protein is CATSRDLGAGKNIQYF.

V is TRBV4-2 and J is TRBJ2-5; 10 nucleotides line up with TRBD2. In germline, CDR1 is LGHNA, CDR2 YNFKEQ. Trimming cost V 3 bases and J 2 bases; bases outside gene matches: 9. The CDR3 consists of 17 residues. CDR3 nucleotide sequence: TGTGCCAGCAGCCACCTCTTAGCGGGGGGCGAACAAGAGACCCAGTACTTC. As protein: CASSHLLAGGEQETQYF.

The V call is TRBV19, the J call TRBJ2-5; no definite D call. CDR3 length: 13 amino acids. The V gene's germline CDR1 is LNHDA and CDR2 SQIVND (reference sequence). Trimming took off 4 bases at V and 1 base at J, with 7 bases between the two ends. For the CDR3, the DNA is TGTGCCAGTAGTAGAACAGTCCAAGAGACCCAGTACTTC. This encodes CASSRTVQETQYF.

The V gene is TRBV5-8, the J gene TRBJ2-3, with D possibly being TRBD2 (6 bases). Germline lookup yields CDR1 SGHTS and CDR2 YDEGEE. The CDR3 covers 15 residues. Between the trimmed V and J ends, which lost 2 bases and 3 bases, there was a span of 13 bases. This CDR3 reads CASSFGRLGTDTQYF. The CDR3 DNA reads as TGTGCCAGCAGCTTTGGCCGACTAGGAACAGATACGCAGTATTTT.

The V gene is TRBV5-4, the J gene TRBJ2-5; the match to TRBD2 covers 7 bases. V was pared by 2 bases and J by 5 bases, with 3 bases of the junction left unmatched. This CDR3 is built from 13 residues. The germline gives CDR1 SGHNT, CDR2 YYREEE (reference sequence). CDR3 protein: CASSFGGGETQYF. The DNA of the CDR3 is TGTGCCAGCAGCTTCGGGGGAGGGGAGACCCAGTACTTC.

The gene calls are TRBV2 and TRBJ2-2; 12 positions agree with TRBD2. The V segment lost 3 bases and the J segment 5 bases; nucleotides outside the gene matches: 13. Germline lookup yields CDR1 SNHLY and CDR2 FYNNEI. The CDR3 extends over 19 amino acids. CDR3 in amino acids: CASSDKSGLAGPGTGELFF. CDR3 sequence (DNA): TGTGCCAGCAGTGATAAGAGCGGACTAGCGGGACCCGGAACCGGGGAGCTGTTTTTT.

In its sample, this clone was seen once. V usage is TRBV5-1 and J usage is TRBJ1-4; 7 bases line up with TRBD1. The CDR3 runs 15 residues. The junction had 9 bases not matched to a gene; V was cut back by 3 bases and J by 7 bases. Germline-derived CDR1 and CDR2 are SGHRS and YFSETQ. The CDR3 DNA reads TGCGCCAGCAGCTACGGACAGGCCGTTACTGAAAAACTGTTTTTT. This translates into CASSYGQAVTEKLFF.

The V and J genes are TRBV7-2 and TRBJ1-6; D not resolved. V lost 4 bases and J lost 7, with 20 bases in between. The CDR3 length is 17 residues. Per germline, CDR1 SGHTA and CDR2 FQGNSA. The CDR3 DNA reads as TGTGCCAGCAGCTCATCCCCCCTACTAGCTGGGAATTCACCCCTCCACTTT. Translating it yields CASSSSPLLAGNSPLHF.

This chain joins TRBV11-2 and TRBJ2-5; TRBD2 agrees at 10 bases. Unmatched junction bases numbered 11, after V lost 5 bases and J lost 5 bases. Germline assignment: CDR1 SGHAT and CDR2 FQNNGV. The CDR3 runs 16 residues. CDR3 amino acids: CASSPFSGGQGETQYF. The CDR3 DNA follows: TGTGCCAGCAGCCCCTTTAGCGGGGGGCAGGGGGAGACCCAGTACTTC. Looking up the rest from reference TRBV11-2 and TRBJ2-5 gives the full variable domain: EAGVAQSPRYKIIEKRQSVAFWCNPISGHATLYWYQQILGQGPKLLIQFQNNGVVDDSQLPKDRFSAERLKGVDSTLKIQPAKLEDSAVYLCASSPFSGGQGETQYFGPGTRLLVL.

This chain joins TRBV19 and TRBJ2-3; D gene unclear. This CDR3 region has 13 residues. Germline CDR1 reads LNHDA; CDR2 reads SQIVND (reference sequence). V lost 8 bases and J lost 12, with 21 bases in between. CDR3 coding DNA: TGTGCCAGTCGCTCTACTTTAGTTGCCCTTCAGTATTTT. The encoded protein is CASRSTLVALQYF.

The genes are TRBV6-6 and TRBJ2-1, with 10 bases fitting TRBD2. Germline trimming cut 7 bases from V and 8 bases from J; bases unmatched to any gene: 5. CDR3 length: 13 residues. Germline lookup yields CDR1 MNHNY and CDR2 SVGAGI (reference sequence). CDR3 amino acids: CASMGLARDEQFF. DNA of the CDR3: TGTGCCAGCATGGGACTAGCGCGCGATGAGCAGTTCTTC.

The chain couples TRBV7-6 to TRBJ2-3, with 12 bases that match TRBD2. The germline gives CDR1 SGHVS, CDR2 FNYEAQ. Germline trimming cut 3 bases from V and 6 bases from J; bases unmatched to any gene: 7. The CDR3 runs 16 residues. In DNA form, the CDR3 reads TGTGCCAGCAGCTTGACTAGCGGGAGTCCGAGCGATACGCAGTATTTT. It yields the protein CASSLTSGSPSDTQYF.

The chain is built from TRBV5-1 and TRBJ2-3, with 12 bases aligning to TRBD2. This CDR3 is built from 16 residues. With 4 bases clipped from V and 1 base from J, the junction kept 4 bases outside the gene matches. Germline values: CDR1 SGHRS, CDR2 YFSETQ. CDR3 in amino acids: CASSGGLAGRTDTQYF. The CDR3, as DNA: TGCGCCAGCAGCGGAGGACTAGCGGGGCGCACAGATACGCAGTATTTT.

This chain connects TRBV5-1 to TRBJ2-7, with D possibly matching TRBD1 (6 bases). V dropped 4 bases and J dropped 0 bases, with 8 bases sitting between them. The CDR3 contains 13 residues. Germline CDR1 and CDR2: SGHRS and YFSETQ. The CDR3 DNA reads TGCGCCAGCAGCCCACAGGGCTCCTACGAGCAGTACTTC. It yields the protein CASSPQGSYEQYF.